These 23 T cell receptor beta chains originate from one sample sequenced in a study of T-cell memory formation after mild COVID-19. MiXCR was run by TCRdb on the 5' RACE reads, yielding one entry per CDR3 protein. The sample lists 29,000 or so distinct CDR3 sequences; around 15% were seen once. Specimen: PBMCs or a T cell subset sorted from them (not recorded which). Source of these receptors: an adult who had mild COVID-19 (a few samples of this study predate the infection). Cell type and time point are not known.

This clonotype appeared many times. V gene TRBV12-3 or TRBV12-4 combines with J gene TRBJ2-7, with TRBD2 as a possible D gene (6 bases). This CDR3 region has 14 residues. Trimming pared 2 bases from V and 4 bases from J, leaving 12 bases between. The CDR3 is CASSLSGGSYEQYF. For the CDR3, the DNA is TGTGCCAGCAGTTTAAGTGGAGGGTCGTACGAGCAGTACTTC.

This clonotype was detected ten times or more. This chain links TRBV20-1 with TRBJ2-5; TRBD2 agrees at 12 bases. In germline, CDR1 is DFQATT, CDR2 SNEGSKA (reference sequence). The CDR3 loop spans 17 amino acids. After removal of 6 bases from V and 0 bases from J, the junction contained 11 bases not matched to a gene. CDR3 coding DNA: TGCAGTGCCCCCAGACTAGCGGGGGCCGTGTACCAAGAGACCCAGTACTTC. This encodes CSAPRLAGAVYQETQYF.

This clonotype was seen only a few times. The V and J genes are TRBV29-1 and TRBJ1-2; D remains unclear. The CDR3 runs 11 residues. Deletions cut 8 bases from V and 0 bases from J, with 7 bases between. Germline CDR1 is SQVTM and CDR2 is ANQGSEA. CDR3 amino acids: CSTETNYGYTF. CDR3 nucleotides: TGCAGCACCGAGACTAACTATGGCTACACCTTC.

The chain carries TRBV4-3 and TRBJ2-1; no reliable D call. CDR3 length equals 13 residues. V shed 0 bases and J shed 7 bases, with 7 bases lying between them. The germline V gene has CDR1 LGHNA and CDR2 YSLEER. DNA of the CDR3: TGCGCCAGCAGCCAAGAGAATAGGAATGAGCAGTTCTTC. Amino acid sequence: CASSQENRNEQFF.

On this clonotype itself: One base away lies a much larger clone, so this may be a sequencing read error. The V and J genes are TRBV5-6 and TRBJ1-6; weak D call: TRBD1 (5 bases). The CDR3 totals 13 residues. CDR1 SGHDT and CDR2 YYEEEE come from the germline V gene. Between the trimmed V and J ends, which lost 5 bases and 9 bases, there was a span of 12 bases. CDR3 residues: CASRPGAASPLHF. Here the CDR3 DNA reads TGTGCCAGCAGGCCCGGGGCGGCTTCACCCCTCCACTTT. Full variable domain (remainder filled in from reference TRBV5-6 and TRBJ1-6): DAGVTQSPTHLIKTRGQQVTLRCSPKSGHDTVSWYQQALGQGPQFIFQYYEEEERQRGNFPDRFSGHQFPNYSSELNVNALLLGDSALYLCASRPGAASPLHFGNGTRLTVT.

This clonotype was seen repeatedly, ten times or more. The V and J genes are TRBV5-1 and TRBJ2-7; possibly TRBD1 for D (6 bases). This CDR3 is 15 amino acids long. V shed 6 bases and J shed 6 bases, with 22 bases lying between them. Germline V gene data show CDR1 as SGHRS and CDR2 as YFSETQ. The CDR3 DNA reads TGCGCCAGCACCTTAGTAGGGTCAGGGGTCGGCGAGCAGTACTTC. Protein: CASTLVGSGVGEQYF.

This clonotype was counted ten times or more. This chain links TRBV12-3 or TRBV12-4 with TRBJ2-3, with 7 bases lining up with TRBD1. V lost 3 bases and J lost 14; bases outside the gene matches: 8. The CDR3 covers 12 residues. CDR3 region: CASSFPSGQRYF. Here the CDR3 DNA reads TGTGCCAGCAGTTTTCCCTCGGGACAGAGGTATTTT.

This clonotype was seen only a few times. The V and J genes are TRBV11-2 and TRBJ2-5; 10 positions match TRBD2. The V gene end was trimmed by 5 bases and the J gene end by 1 base; junction bases not matched to a gene: 4. The CDR3 is made up of 15 amino acids. CDR1 and CDR2 from the germline V gene are SGHAT and FQNNGV. Written as DNA, the CDR3 is TGTGCCAGCAGCCCTATAGCGGGGGGCCAAGAGACCCAGTACTTC. This encodes CASSPIAGGQETQYF.

This sequence joins TRBV30 and TRBJ2-4; D uncertain. Trimming took 1 base from V and 2 from J, leaving 9 bases between them. The length of the CDR3 is 14 residues. Germline lookup yields CDR1 GTSNPN and CDR2 SVGIG (reference sequence). The CDR3 loop is CAWSDRPTKNIQYF. DNA for the CDR3: TGTGCCTGGAGTGACCGCCCCACCAAAAACATTCAGTACTTC. The full variable domain, with the rest looked up from reference TRBV30 and TRBJ2-4, is SQTIHQWPATLVQPVGSPLSLECTVEGTSNPNLYWYRQAAGRGLQLLFYSVGIGQISSEVPQNLSASRPQDRQFILSSKKLLLSDSGFYLCAWSDRPTKNIQYFGAGTRLSVL.

This clonotype showed up many times. The V gene is TRBV12-3 or TRBV12-4, the J gene TRBJ2-2; D is undetermined. This CDR3 is built from 15 residues. Trimming removed 1 base at V and 2 bases at J, with 8 bases between. CDR3 sequence: CASSLVVVNTGELFF. CDR3 DNA: TGTGCCAGCAGTTTAGTGGTAGTCAACACCGGGGAGCTGTTTTTT.

This clonotype was detected ten times or more. The V gene is TRBV7-9, the J gene TRBJ2-1, with 8 nucleotides matching TRBD2. From germline, CDR1 is SEHNR and CDR2 FQNEAQ (reference sequence). Trimming at V came to 7 bases and at J to 7 bases, leaving 15 bases not matched to a gene. The CDR3 has 16 amino acids. CDR3 sequence: CASTLGIGTRVNEQFF. In nucleotides, the CDR3 is TGTGCCAGCACCTTGGGGATTGGGACTAGAGTGAATGAGCAGTTCTTC.

The chain couples TRBV7-6 to TRBJ2-3; 12 nucleotides line up with TRBD2. The V segment lost 1 base and the J segment 1 base; nucleotides outside the gene matches: 6. CDR3 length equals 18 residues. The germline CDR1 and CDR2 sequences are SGHVS and FNYEAQ. The CDR3 DNA reads as TGTGCCAGCAGCTTAGAACTAGCGGGGGGCTTACGCACAGATACGCAGTATTTT. As protein: CASSLELAGGLRTDTQYF.

This clonotype appeared many times. The V call is TRBV12-3 or TRBV12-4, the J call TRBJ2-1; perhaps D is TRBD1 or TRBD2 (6 bases each). With 1 base removed from V and 10 bases from J, the gap between germline ends came to 14 bases. The length of the CDR3 is 14 residues. CDR3 amino acids: CASSLVGGGTEQFF. CDR3 in DNA: TGTGCCAGCAGTTTAGTGGGGGGCGGCACGGAGCAGTTCTTC.

This clonotype occurred many times. The chain has TRBV11-2 and TRBJ2-1; D call uncertain. Trimming pared 0 bases from V and 0 bases from J, leaving 6 bases between. The CDR3 sequence is 15 residues long. Germline CDR1 and CDR2: SGHAT and FQNNGV. The chain's CDR3 is CASSLDLSSYNEQFF. The CDR3 DNA reads TGTGCCAGCAGCTTAGACCTGAGCTCCTACAATGAGCAGTTCTTC. The variable domain in full, completed from reference TRBV11-2 and TRBJ2-1, reads EAGVAQSPRYKIIEKRQSVAFWCNPISGHATLYWYQQILGQGPKLLIQFQNNGVVDDSQLPKDRFSAERLKGVDSTLKIQPAKLEDSAVYLCASSLDLSSYNEQFFGPGTRLTVL.

Points on this clonotype: An end of the junction does not agree with germline; a read error may underlie this. The chain has TRBV9 and TRBJ2-5, with 11 positions matching TRBD2. In germline, CDR1 is SGDLS, CDR2 YYNGEE. The CDR3 runs 18 residues. The CDR3 sequence is CTSSVVASGGPDQETQYF. The CDR3, as DNA: TGTACCAGCAGCGTAGTGGCTAGCGGGGGGCCTGACCAAGAGACCCAGTACTTC.

The chain combines TRBV29-1 with TRBJ1-1; D uncertain. The CDR3 loop spans 13 amino acids. Trimming removed 6 bases from V and 0 bases from J, with 11 bases in between. Germline CDR1 is SQVTM and CDR2 is ANQGSEA. The CDR3 bases are TGCAGCGTCTCGGGGAGTCTGAACACTGAAGCTTTCTTT. Amino acid sequence: CSVSGSLNTEAFF.

This clonotype was counted many times. The chain is built from TRBV4-3 and TRBJ2-3; TRBD2 matches 9 bases. Unmatched junction bases numbered 13, after V lost 1 base and J lost 5 bases. Germline CDR1 LGHNA, CDR2 YSLEER. The CDR3 extends over 18 amino acids. CDR3 sequence (DNA): TGCGCCAGCAGCCAAGGTTCTTCGCGGGAGGGCCATAGAGATACGCAGTATTTT. It specifies CASSQGSSREGHRDTQYF.

This clonotype occurred many times. The J gene is TRBJ2-7, the V gene TRBV6-6; 7 nucleotides match TRBD1. CDR3 length: 15 amino acids. Trimming took 4 bases from V and 2 from J; bases not matched to a gene: 8. Germline CDR1 is MNHNY and CDR2 is SVGAGI (reference sequence). CDR3 amino acids: CASSSTGTSTYEQYF. For the CDR3, the DNA is TGTGCCAGCAGTTCGACAGGGACATCCACCTACGAGCAGTACTTC.

This clonotype was counted many times. The genes are TRBV20-1 and TRBJ2-7; 10 nucleotides line up with TRBD2. The V gene end was trimmed by 1 base and the J gene end by 2 bases; junction bases not matched to a gene: 8. The CDR3 totals 16 residues. Looked up from germline, CDR1 is DFQATT and CDR2 is SNEGSKA (reference sequence). CDR3 bases: TGCAGTGCTAGAGGGGGGGGACTAGCGAGACCCTACGAGCAGTACTTC. This sequence encodes CSARGGGLARPYEQYF.

This clonotype was recorded at least ten times. The chain recombines TRBV24-1 with TRBJ1-5; a possible D gene is TRBD1 (5 bases). Germline assignment: CDR1 KGHDR and CDR2 SFDVKD. V dropped 9 bases and J dropped 6 bases, with 20 bases sitting between them. This CDR3 region has 15 residues. The DNA for the CDR3 is TGTGCCACCTATACTTCTCGGGCAGGGCGTCAGCCCCAGCATTTT. Residues: CATYTSRAGRQPQHF.

A remark on this clonotype: A much larger clone lies a single base off, so this may be a read error. V and J are TRBV5-1 and TRBJ2-7; no firm D call. Germline values: CDR1 SGHRS, CDR2 YFSETQ. The CDR3 runs to 14 residues. The CDR3 region has the DNA TGCGCCAGCAGCTTGGGAGGCAACTCCCACGAGCAGTACTTC. It translates to CASSLGGNSHEQYF.

This clonotype is medium-sized. The chain joins TRBV12-3 or TRBV12-4 to TRBJ1-1, with D maybe TRBD1 (6 bases). The CDR3 covers 14 residues. Trimming took 4 bases from V and 3 from J, leaving 12 bases between them. The CDR3 DNA reads TGTGCCAGCAGTTCGGACAGAGGGTACACTGAAGCTTTCTTT. Translated: CASSSDRGYTEAFF.

Relative to its sample, this clonotype is medium-sized. The chain couples TRBV12-3 or TRBV12-4 to TRBJ2-3; the D call may be TRBD1 or TRBD2 (5 bases each). V was cut by 6 bases and J by 3 bases, with 13 bases left in between. CDR3 size: 14 residues. The CDR3: CASSGSGRTDTQYF. In DNA, the CDR3 is TGTGCCAGCAGCGGATCGGGACGAACAGATACGCAGTATTTT.